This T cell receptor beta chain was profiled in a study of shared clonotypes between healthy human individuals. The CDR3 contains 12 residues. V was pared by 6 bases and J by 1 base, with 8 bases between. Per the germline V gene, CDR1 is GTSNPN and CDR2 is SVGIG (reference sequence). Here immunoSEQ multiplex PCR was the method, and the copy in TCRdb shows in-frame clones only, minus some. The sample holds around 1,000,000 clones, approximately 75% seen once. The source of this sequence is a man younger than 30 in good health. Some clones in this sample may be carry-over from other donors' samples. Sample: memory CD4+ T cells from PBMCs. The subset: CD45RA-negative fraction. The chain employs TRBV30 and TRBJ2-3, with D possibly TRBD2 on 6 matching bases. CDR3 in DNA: TGTGCCTGTTCTAGCGGCACAGATACGCAGTATTTT. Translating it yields CACSSGTDTQYF.